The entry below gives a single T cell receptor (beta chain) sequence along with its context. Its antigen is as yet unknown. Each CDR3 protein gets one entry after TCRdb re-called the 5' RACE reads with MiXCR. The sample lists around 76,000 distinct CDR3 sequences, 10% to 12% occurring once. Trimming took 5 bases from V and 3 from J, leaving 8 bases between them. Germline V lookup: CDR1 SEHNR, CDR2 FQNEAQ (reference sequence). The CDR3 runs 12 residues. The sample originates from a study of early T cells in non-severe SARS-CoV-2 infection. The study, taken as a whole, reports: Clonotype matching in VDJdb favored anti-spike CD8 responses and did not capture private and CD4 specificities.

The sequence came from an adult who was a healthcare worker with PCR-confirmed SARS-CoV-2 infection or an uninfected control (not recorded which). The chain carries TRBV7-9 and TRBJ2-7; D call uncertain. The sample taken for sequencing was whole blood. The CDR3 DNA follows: TGTGCCAGCAGCGACCAGGTCTACGAGCAGTACTTC. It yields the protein CASSDQVYEQYF.